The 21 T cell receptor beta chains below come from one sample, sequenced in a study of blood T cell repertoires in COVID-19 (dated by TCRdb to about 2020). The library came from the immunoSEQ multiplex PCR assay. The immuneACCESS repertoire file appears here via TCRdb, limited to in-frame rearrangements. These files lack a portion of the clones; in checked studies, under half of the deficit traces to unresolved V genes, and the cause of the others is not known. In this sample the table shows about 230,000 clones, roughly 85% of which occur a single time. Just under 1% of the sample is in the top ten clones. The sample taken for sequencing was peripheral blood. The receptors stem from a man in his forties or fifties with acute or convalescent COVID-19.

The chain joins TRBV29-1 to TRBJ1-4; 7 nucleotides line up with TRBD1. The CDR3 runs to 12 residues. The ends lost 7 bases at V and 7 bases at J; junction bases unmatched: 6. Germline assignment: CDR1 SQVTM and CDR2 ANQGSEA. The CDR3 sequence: CSARGLVEKLFF. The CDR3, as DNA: TGCAGCGCCAGGGGGTTGGTTGAAAAACTGTTTTTT.

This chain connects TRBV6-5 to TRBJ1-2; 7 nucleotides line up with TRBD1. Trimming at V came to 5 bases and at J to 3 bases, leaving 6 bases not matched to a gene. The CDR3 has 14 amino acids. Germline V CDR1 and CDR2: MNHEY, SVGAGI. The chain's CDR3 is CASSRFGTDYGYTF. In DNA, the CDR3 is TGTGCCAGCAGTAGATTCGGGACAGACTATGGCTACACCTTC.

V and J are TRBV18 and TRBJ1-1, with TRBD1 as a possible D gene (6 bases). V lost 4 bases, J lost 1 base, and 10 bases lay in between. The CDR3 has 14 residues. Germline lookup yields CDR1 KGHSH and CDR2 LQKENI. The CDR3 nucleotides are TGTGCCAGCTCACTGGACAGACAGAACACTGAAGCTTTCTTT. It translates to CASSLDRQNTEAFF.

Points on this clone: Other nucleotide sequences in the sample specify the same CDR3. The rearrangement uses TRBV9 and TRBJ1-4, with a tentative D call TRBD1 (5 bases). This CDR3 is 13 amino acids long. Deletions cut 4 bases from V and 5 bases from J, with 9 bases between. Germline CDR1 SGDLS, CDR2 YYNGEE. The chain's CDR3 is CASSRGPNEKLFF. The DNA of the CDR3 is TGTGCCAGCAGCAGGGGCCCGAATGAAAAACTGTTTTTT.

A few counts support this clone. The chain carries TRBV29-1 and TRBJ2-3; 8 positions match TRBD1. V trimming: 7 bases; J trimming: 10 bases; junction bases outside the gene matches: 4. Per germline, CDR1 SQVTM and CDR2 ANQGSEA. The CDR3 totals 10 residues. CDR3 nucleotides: TGCAGCGCCGGACAGGGAGCGCAGTATTTT. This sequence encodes CSAGQGAQYF.

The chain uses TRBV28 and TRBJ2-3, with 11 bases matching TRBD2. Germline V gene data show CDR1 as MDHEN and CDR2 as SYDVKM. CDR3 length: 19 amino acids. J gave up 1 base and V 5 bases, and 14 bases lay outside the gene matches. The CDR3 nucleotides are TGTGCCAGCAGTCCCGCCTTGACTAGCGGGGTTAGAGGCACAGATACGCAGTATTTT. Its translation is CASSPALTSGVRGTDTQYF.

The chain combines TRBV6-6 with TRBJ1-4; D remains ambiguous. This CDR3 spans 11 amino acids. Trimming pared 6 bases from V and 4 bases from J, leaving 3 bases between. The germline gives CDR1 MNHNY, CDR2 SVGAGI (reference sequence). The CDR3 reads CASRHNEKLFF. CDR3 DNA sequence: TGTGCCAGCAGACATAATGAAAAACTGTTTTTT.

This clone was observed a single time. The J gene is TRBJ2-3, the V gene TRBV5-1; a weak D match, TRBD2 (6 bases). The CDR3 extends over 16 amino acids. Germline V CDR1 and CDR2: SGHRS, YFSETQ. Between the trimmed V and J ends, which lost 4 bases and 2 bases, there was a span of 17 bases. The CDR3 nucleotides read TGCGCCAGCAGCCCTATGTATGGAGGGGACACAGATACGCAGTATTTT. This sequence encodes CASSPMYGGDTDTQYF.

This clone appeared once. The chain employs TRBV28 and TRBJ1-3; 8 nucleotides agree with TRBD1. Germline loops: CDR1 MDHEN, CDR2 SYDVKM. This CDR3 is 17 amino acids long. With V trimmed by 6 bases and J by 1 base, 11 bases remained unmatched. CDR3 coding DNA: TGTGCCAGCAGCCCTCAGGGACAGGTTTGGTCTGGAAACACCATATATTTT. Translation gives CASSPQGQVWSGNTIYF.

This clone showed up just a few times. CDR3 sequence: CASSMGGQGYTEAFF. CDR3 in DNA: TGTGCCAGCAGCATGGGGGGACAGGGGTACACTGAAGCTTTCTTT. The V and J genes are TRBV21-1 and TRBJ1-1; the table's D call, TRBD1, was not checked against the DNA. TRBV21-1 is a pseudogene segment. The CDR3 runs 15 residues.

The CDR3 protein is CASSLQVYTEAFF. The CDR3 DNA reads TGTGCCAGCAGTCTTCAGGTTTACACTGAAGCTTTCTTT. The chain couples TRBV9 to TRBJ1-1, with D uncertain. This CDR3 has 13 residues. Germline-derived CDR1 and CDR2 are SGDLS and YYNGEE. The germline V and J ends were trimmed by 5 bases and 3 bases, with 11 bases remaining between them.

CDR3 sequence reads: CASSLGRQTYEQYF. The CDR3 DNA is TGTGCCAGCAGCTTAGGGCGGCAGACCTACGAGCAGTACTTC. The chain carries TRBV7-2 and TRBJ2-7, with D unresolved. V dropped 1 base and J dropped 2 bases, with 9 bases sitting between them. The CDR3 loop spans 14 amino acids. Germline loops: CDR1 SGHTA, CDR2 FQGNSA.

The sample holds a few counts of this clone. The CDR3 DNA is TGCGCCAGCAGCAACGGGACTGGGGCGGGCATTCAGTACTTC. Protein: CASSNGTGAGIQYF. The rearrangement joins TRBV5-1 to TRBJ2-4; D is perhaps TRBD2 (6 bases). CDR1 is SGHRS and CDR2 is YFSETQ in the germline V gene. CDR3 length equals 14 residues. Trimming took 4 bases from V and 9 from J, leaving 17 bases between them.

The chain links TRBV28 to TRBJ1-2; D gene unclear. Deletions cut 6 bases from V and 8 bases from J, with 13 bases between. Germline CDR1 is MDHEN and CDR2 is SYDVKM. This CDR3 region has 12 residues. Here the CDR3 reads CASSPNPRGYTF. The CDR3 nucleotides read TGTGCCAGCAGCCCAAACCCTAGGGGCTACACCTTC.

The CDR3 spells CASSAQGMGNTEAFF. The CDR3 nucleotides are TGTGCCAGCAGTGCTCAGGGGATGGGGAACACTGAAGCTTTCTTT. This rearrangement joins TRBV27 to TRBJ1-1; D is perhaps TRBD1 (6 bases). Looked up from germline, CDR1 is MNHEY and CDR2 is SMNVEV (reference sequence). CDR3 length: 15 residues. Trimming shortened V by 5 bases and J by 1 base, and 14 bases separated the two germline ends.

CDR3 sequence: CASYSSPKALEQFF. Written as DNA, the CDR3 is TGCGCCAGCTACAGCTCCCCAAAGGCCCTTGAGCAGTTCTTC. The chain joins TRBV5-1 to TRBJ2-1, with D unresolved. Germline lookup yields CDR1 SGHRS and CDR2 YFSETQ. CDR3 length: 14 residues. V was trimmed by 7 bases and J by 9 bases, leaving 20 bases between them.

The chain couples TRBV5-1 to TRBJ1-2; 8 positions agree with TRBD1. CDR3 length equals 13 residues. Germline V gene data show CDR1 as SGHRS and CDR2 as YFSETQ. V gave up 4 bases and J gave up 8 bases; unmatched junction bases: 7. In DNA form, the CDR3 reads TGCGCCAGCAGCCCATCGGACAGGGTGGGCTACACCTTC. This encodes CASSPSDRVGYTF. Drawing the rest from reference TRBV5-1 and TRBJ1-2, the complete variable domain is KAGVTQTPRYLIKTRGQQVTLSCSPISGHRSVSWYQQTPGQGLQFLFEYFSETQRNKGNFPGRFSGRQFSNSRSEMNVSTLELGDSALYLCASSPSDRVGYTFGSGTRLTVV.

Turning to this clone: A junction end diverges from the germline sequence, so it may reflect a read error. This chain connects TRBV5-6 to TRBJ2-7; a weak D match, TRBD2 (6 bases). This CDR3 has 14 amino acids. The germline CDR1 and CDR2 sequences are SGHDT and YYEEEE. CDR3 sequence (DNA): TGTGCCAGCAACTTGGATGGCGTGGGAGGCGAGCAGTACTTC. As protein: CASNLDGVGGEQYF.

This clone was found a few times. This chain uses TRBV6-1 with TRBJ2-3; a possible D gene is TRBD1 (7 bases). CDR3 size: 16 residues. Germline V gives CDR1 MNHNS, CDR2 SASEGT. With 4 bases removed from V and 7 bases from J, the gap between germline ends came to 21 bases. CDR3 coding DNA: TGTGCCAGCAGTGGGGTCCAAGGACCAGGGGGGCATACGCAGTATTTT. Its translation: CASSGVQGPGGHTQYF.

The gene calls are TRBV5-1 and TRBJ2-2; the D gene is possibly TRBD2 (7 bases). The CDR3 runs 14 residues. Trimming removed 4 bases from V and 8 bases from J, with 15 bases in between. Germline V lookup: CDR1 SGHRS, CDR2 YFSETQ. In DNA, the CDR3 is TGCGCCAGCAGCCCTCGGGGGGCCGGGGGGGAGCTGTTTTTT. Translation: CASSPRGAGGELFF.

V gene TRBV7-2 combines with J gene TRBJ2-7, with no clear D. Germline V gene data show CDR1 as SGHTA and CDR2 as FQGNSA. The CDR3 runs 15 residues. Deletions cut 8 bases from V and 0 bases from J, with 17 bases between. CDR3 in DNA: TGTGCCAGCCTACCTTCGGGTTCTTTCTCCTACGAGCAGTACTTC. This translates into CASLPSGSFSYEQYF.